This T cell receptor (beta chain) was captured in a study of T cells in Graves' hyperthyroidism and ophthalmopathy. On the study more broadly: Blood from the periphery was taken at initial diagnosis, before any treatment. Overall study results and limits: Ophthalmopathy, as predicted by the model, came a median around 7 months after the prediction.

RNA transcripts gave rise to amplified TCR beta CDR3 regions. First-round RT-PCR with HTBI primers amplified the TCR CDR3 region. MiXCR, applied by TCRdb to the multiplex PCR reads, yields one record per CDR3 protein. Of 700,000 or so distinct CDR3 sequences listed, around 17% are singletons. This CDR3 is 16 amino acids long. V was clipped by 6 bases and J by 1 base; unmatched bases: 7. Germline CDR1 MDHEN, CDR2 SYDVKM. The table lists this clonotype with a few counts. Its cognate antigen is unknown. Calling Graves' hyperthyroidism stable meant ophthalmopathy did not progress within 18 months. The diagnoses drew upon clinical symptoms, serum thyroxine and TRAb, thyroid ultrasound and orbital computed tomography.

What was sequenced was blood. The sequence was collected from a man between 18 and 35 years old with Graves' hyperthyroidism. The rearrangement links TRBV28 to TRBJ2-2, with TRBD1 matching 8 bases. The CDR3 region has the DNA TGTGCCAGCAGATACTCCGGGACAGGGAACACCGGGGAGCTGTTTTTT. Translating gives CASRYSGTGNTGELFF.